The 19 T cell receptor beta chains below were found in one sample sequenced in a study of T cells in Graves' hyperthyroidism and ophthalmopathy. RNA transcripts served as the template for amplifying TCR beta CDR3 regions. Initially, a first-round RT-PCR of the TCR CDR3 employed the HTBI primer set. TCRdb reprocessed the multiplex PCR reads via MiXCR and lists one record per CDR3 protein. The sample yields some 510,000 distinct CDR3 sequences, less than 25% seen once. Sequenced sample: blood. The source of these receptors is a young man with Graves' hyperthyroidism.

The chain has TRBV29-1 and TRBJ1-1; tentatively, D is TRBD1 (6 bases). The ends were cut back, 7 bases at V and 4 bases at J, with 16 bases in the middle. Germline CDR1 and CDR2: SQVTM and ANQGSEA. This CDR3 comprises 13 residues. The CDR3 loop is CSGQGREGTEAFF. For the CDR3, the DNA is TGCAGCGGCCAGGGGCGAGAGGGCACTGAAGCTTTCTTT.

The table lists this clonotype with a few counts. The chain combines TRBV4-1 with TRBJ1-1; D gene unclear. The CDR3 is made up of 14 amino acids. Germline loops: CDR1 MGHRA, CDR2 YSYEKL. The V gene lost 1 base and the J gene lost 6 bases, with 12 bases spanning the gap. In nucleotides, the CDR3 is TGCGCCAGCAGCCAAGGTACCCTAGGCTCTGAAGCTTTCTTT. It specifies CASSQGTLGSEAFF.

With regard to this clonotype: At one of its ends the junction is not consistent with the germline gene, which may arise from a read error. CDR3 in DNA: TGTGCCGGCAGTTACTCCGGGACAACTAACGAGCAGTACTTC. It specifies CAGSYSGTTNEQYF. The gene calls are TRBV6-2 or TRBV6-3 and TRBJ2-7; D is perhaps TRBD1 (6 bases). The germline gives CDR1 MNHEY, CDR2 SVGEGT. This CDR3 has 14 amino acids.

This clonotype turned up a few times. This chain connects TRBV5-6 to TRBJ1-5, with D unclear. Germline V gene sequence: CDR1 SGHDT, CDR2 YYEEEE. V lost 4 bases and J lost 1, with 15 bases in between. The CDR3 spans 16 residues. The DNA of the CDR3 is TGTGCCAGCAGCCCCTCGGGTATATGGAGCAATCAGCCCCAGCATTTT. Amino acid sequence: CASSPSGIWSNQPQHF. The variable domain in full, with the rest retrieved from reference TRBV5-6 and TRBJ1-5, is DAGVTQSPTHLIKTRGQQVTLRCSPKSGHDTVSWYQQALGQGPQFIFQYYEEEERQRGNFPDRFSGHQFPNYSSELNVNALLLGDSALYLCASSPSGIWSNQPQHFGDGTRLSIL.

The sample holds many counts of this clonotype. The chain links TRBV19 to TRBJ2-7; D is undetermined. Germline CDR1 and CDR2: LNHDA and SQIVND (reference sequence). This CDR3 region has 14 residues. The V gene lost 5 bases and the J gene lost 0 bases, with 11 bases spanning the gap. CDR3 protein: CASSEKTHSYEQYF. The DNA of the CDR3 is TGTGCCAGTAGTGAAAAGACGCACTCCTACGAGCAGTACTTC.

This clonotype was counted at least ten times. V usage is TRBV12-3 or TRBV12-4 and J usage is TRBJ2-5, with D possibly called TRBD1 or TRBD2 (5 bases each). V lost 4 bases and J 5 bases, leaving 17 bases between the germline ends. CDR3 size: 15 residues. The CDR3 protein is CASSSRDVQSETQYF. For the CDR3, the DNA is TGTGCCAGCAGTTCCCGGGACGTACAATCGGAGACCCAGTACTTC.

J is TRBJ1-3 and V is TRBV6-5; 9 bases fit TRBD1. The trim removed 2 bases at V and 3 bases at J, leaving 8 bases unmatched. This CDR3 is 17 amino acids long. Germline CDR1 and CDR2: MNHEY and SVGAGI. In DNA, the CDR3 is TGTGCCAGCAGTTACCTTGGGACAGGGAGGAGTGGAAACACCATATATTTT. This encodes CASSYLGTGRSGNTIYF.

This clonotype occurred once. The gene calls are TRBV10-3 and TRBJ2-5; a possible D gene is TRBD1 (6 bases). Germline lookup yields CDR1 ENHRY and CDR2 SYGVKD. There are 17 residues in the CDR3. With 10 bases removed from V and 1 base from J, the gap between germline ends came to 25 bases. The DNA of the CDR3 is TGTGCCACCAAGCCCCATTCCACAGGGACGCTCCAAGAGACCCAGTACTTC. Translated: CATKPHSTGTLQETQYF.

In its sample, this clonotype was seen many times. The chain employs TRBV11-2 and TRBJ1-1; 7 positions match TRBD1. V lost 2 bases, J lost 5 bases, and 11 bases stayed unmatched. The CDR3 is 16 residues long. The germline gives CDR1 SGHAT, CDR2 FQNNGV. The CDR3 region has the DNA TGTGCCAGCAGCTTAAGGATGAGGGGGCGAAGGACTGAAGCTTTCTTT. This codes for CASSLRMRGRRTEAFF.

There are a few counts of this clonotype. This chain joins TRBV11-1 and TRBJ2-2; 15 bases map to TRBD2. This CDR3 contains 17 residues. With 5 bases clipped from V and 9 bases from J, the junction kept 10 bases outside the gene matches. CDR1 and CDR2 from the germline V gene are SGHAT and FQDESV (reference sequence). The CDR3 DNA follows: TGTGCCAGCAGCGCGGGACTAGCGGGGGGTGCTGAAAGGGAGCTGTTTTTT. It translates to CASSAGLAGGAERELFF.

The J gene is TRBJ1-5, the V gene TRBV2; the match to TRBD1 covers 7 bases. The CDR3 consists of 14 residues. Germline V gives CDR1 SNHLY, CDR2 FYNNEI. Trimming cost V 10 bases and J 4 bases; bases outside gene matches: 10. The CDR3 here is CATGEQGRNQPQHF. In DNA, the CDR3 is TGTGCCACCGGTGAACAGGGGAGGAATCAGCCCCAGCATTTT.

This clonotype was recorded many times. This chain links TRBV27 with TRBJ1-5; TRBD1 matches at 8 bases. From germline, CDR1 is MNHEY and CDR2 SMNVEV (reference sequence). The CDR3 loop spans 15 amino acids. With 3 bases clipped from V and 4 bases from J, the junction kept 5 bases outside the gene matches. In nucleotides, the CDR3 is TGTGCCAGCAGTTTCGGACAGGGTAGGAATCAGCCCCAGCATTTT. Residues: CASSFGQGRNQPQHF.

The chain couples TRBV4-2 to TRBJ1-5; no clear D. The germline CDR1 and CDR2 sequences are LGHNA and YNFKEQ. The CDR3 runs to 17 residues. Trimming removed 3 bases from V and 5 bases from J, with 20 bases in between. In nucleotides, the CDR3 is TGTGCCAGCAGCCACCTATTGGTTCAGGTAGGTCATCAGCCCCAGCATTTT. This sequence encodes CASSHLLVQVGHQPQHF.

The sample holds many counts of this clonotype. V and J are TRBV29-1 and TRBJ2-3, with a tentative D call TRBD2 (5 bases). The ends were cut back, 4 bases at V and 5 bases at J, with 19 bases in the middle. The CDR3 has 15 amino acids. Germline V gene sequence: CDR1 SQVTM, CDR2 ANQGSEA. This chain's CDR3 is CSVGRGPWRGDTQYF. The CDR3 region has the DNA TGCAGCGTTGGAAGAGGGCCCTGGCGTGGAGATACGCAGTATTTT.

The chain recombines TRBV7-2 with TRBJ2-2; D gene ambiguous. There are 14 residues in the CDR3. The germline V and J ends were trimmed by 3 bases and 6 bases, with 11 bases remaining between them. Germline V gene sequence: CDR1 SGHTA, CDR2 FQGNSA. CDR3 coding DNA: TGTGCCAGCAGCTTTGGGATAGTAGCCGGGGAGCTGTTTTTT. It specifies CASSFGIVAGELFF.

This clonotype was seen a handful of times. The chain is built from TRBV27 and TRBJ2-7; perhaps TRBD1 as D (6 bases). The CDR3 totals 17 residues. V dropped 5 bases and J dropped 0 bases, with 20 bases sitting between them. Germline V lookup: CDR1 MNHEY, CDR2 SMNVEV (reference sequence). As DNA, the CDR3 is TGTGCCAGCAGTACGACAGGACCTGAGGGAACCTCCTACGAGCAGTACTTC. Translation: CASSTTGPEGTSYEQYF.

This clonotype appeared a few times. This sequence joins TRBV2 and TRBJ2-1, with 10 bases aligning to TRBD2. Per germline, CDR1 SNHLY and CDR2 FYNNEI. This CDR3 comprises 14 residues. The V and J ends lost 4 bases and 8 bases, in that order; junction bases with no gene match: 5. In nucleotides, the CDR3 is TGTGCCAGCAGTGCTAGCGGGAGTGGGTATGAGCAGTTCTTC. Residues: CASSASGSGYEQFF.

This clonotype was recorded at least ten times. The DNA for the CDR3 is TGTGCCAGCAGTAGACAGGGGACCCTGACAGAGACCCAGTACTTC. Protein sequence: CASSRQGTLTETQYF. J is TRBJ2-5 and V is TRBV28, with 8 bases lining up with TRBD1. This CDR3 spans 15 amino acids. The germline CDR1 and CDR2 sequences are MDHEN and SYDVKM. V lost 5 bases to trimming and J lost 4 bases; unmatched junction nucleotides: 9.

This clonotype was counted ten times or more. Given the absence of the conserved phenylalanine or tryptophan at the CDR3 end, a read error is likely. The gene calls are TRBV28 and TRBJ2-7; no definite D call. CDR1 MDHEN and CDR2 SYDVKM come from the germline V gene. Trimming took off 5 bases at V and 3 bases at J, with 5 bases between the two ends. The CDR3 extends over 11 amino acids. The CDR3 reads CASSKDYEQYL. As DNA, the CDR3 is TGTGCCAGCAGTAAGGACTACGAGCAGTACTTA.